This T cell receptor (beta chain) was sequenced for a study of T cells after posttransplantation cyclophosphamide listed by TCRdb under 2016. With regard to the full study: T cell repertoire reconstitution was tracked by TRB sequencing after myeloablative bone marrow transplantation in which posttransplantation cyclophosphamide was used as GVHD prophylaxis. Antigen receptor sequencing was done on samples from 35 PTCy-treated patients and from roughly 17 related bone marrow donors of those patients. Because TRA and TRB clonality correlated tightly in under ten samples, the subsequent TCR analyses were limited to TRB only. In 3 patients, TRB sequencing was also performed on up to about 3 more blood samples taken 2 to 5.2 years after transplant, and in a handful of patients, pretransplant blood was also TRB-sequenced. Public TRB sequences were queried against a database of over 3,000 sequences associated with responses to pathogens, tumor antigens, self-antigens and alloantigens. Blood from all 35 or so PTCy patients who had 1-year posttransplant specimens underwent TRB sequencing.

TRB sequencing was run on genomic DNA with either the immunoSEQ assay at survey resolution or the hsTCRB kit. The authors processed their data as follows. The immunoSEQ software handled the initial read processing, while the LymphoSeq R package was used for the repertoire analyses. For each TRB dataset, clonality was calculated as 1 minus normalized Shannon entropy, and the Gini coefficient was computed as well. Phenotypes of unsorted samples were inferred by mapping TRB sequences from sorted subsets of the recipient or donor onto unsorted samples of the same recipient. TCRdb's version of the immuneACCESS table is confined to in-frame rearrangements and falls short of the full clone set. An unresolved V gene accounts for under half of the shortfall where checked; the remainder is of unknown origin. Clone size and V and J calls were adopted from that table, with D and trimming inferred from the DNA. The sample comprises tens of thousands of clones, and every one was counted more than once. The top ten clonotypes cover 6.7% of the sample.

CDR1 MGHRA and CDR2 YSYEKL were looked up in the germline V gene. CDR3 length: 15 amino acids, cysteine to phenylalanine. The read is trimmed to its CDR3 DNA, 45 bases read in frame from base 1. Compared with germline, V lacks 5 bases and J lacks 0 bases; bases without a gene match: 5. Here is what the overall study found, with its caveats: At 1-2 months, donor-recipient similarity was low but rose over the first year, and the later blood repertoires were often dominated by donor CD8+ memory clones. Across roughly 45 patients, recipient CMV seropositivity and CMV reactivation were highly associated with TRB clonality; PTCy diversity was similar to CNI/methotrexate controls. The TRB repertoires of T cells infiltrating skin or GI tract showed only limited overlap with the TRB repertoires of T cells in blood.

This clone has ten or more counts. This clone's antigen is unknown. There are no base qualities to consult, and no much larger clone falls within one base. Peripheral blood samples were provided by related bone marrow donors on the day of marrow donation. Mononuclear cells from peripheral blood and bone marrow were separated by Ficoll-Hypaque density centrifugation and then cryopreserved. The sample taken for sequencing was PBMCs. The sequence came from a woman aged 45-65 years in good health and a related stem cell transplant donor. The sequence joins TRBV4-1 to TRBJ2-3; 7 junctional bases match TRBD2. The CDR3 protein: CASSGYGGSTDTQYF. Here is the DNA: TGCGCCAGCAGCGGATACGGGGGGAGCACAGATACGCAGTATTTT.